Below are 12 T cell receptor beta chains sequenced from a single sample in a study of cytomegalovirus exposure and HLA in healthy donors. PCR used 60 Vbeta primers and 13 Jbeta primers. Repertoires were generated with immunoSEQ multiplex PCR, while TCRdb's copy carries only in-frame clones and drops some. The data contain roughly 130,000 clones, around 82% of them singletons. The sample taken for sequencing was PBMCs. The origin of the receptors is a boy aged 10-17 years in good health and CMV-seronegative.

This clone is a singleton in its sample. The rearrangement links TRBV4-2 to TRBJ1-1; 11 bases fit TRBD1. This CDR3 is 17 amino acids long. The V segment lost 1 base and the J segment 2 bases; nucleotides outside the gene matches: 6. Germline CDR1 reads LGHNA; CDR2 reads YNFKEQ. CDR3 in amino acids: CASSQGGTGGFNTEAFF. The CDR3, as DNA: TGTGCCAGCAGCCAAGGTGGGACAGGGGGTTTCAACACTGAAGCTTTCTTT.

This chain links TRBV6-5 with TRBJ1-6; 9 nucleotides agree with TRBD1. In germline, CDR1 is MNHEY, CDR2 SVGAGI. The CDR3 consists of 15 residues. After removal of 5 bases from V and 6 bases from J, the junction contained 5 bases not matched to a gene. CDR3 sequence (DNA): TGTGCCAGCAGTCTCGGGACAGGGTTTAATTCACCCCTCCACTTT. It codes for CASSLGTGFNSPLHF.

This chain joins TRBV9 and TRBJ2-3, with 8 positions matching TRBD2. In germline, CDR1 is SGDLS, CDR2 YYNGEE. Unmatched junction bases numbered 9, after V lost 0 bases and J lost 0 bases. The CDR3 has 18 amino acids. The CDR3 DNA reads TGTGCCAGCAGCGTAGGGGTAGCGGGAACAACTAGCACAGATACGCAGTATTTT. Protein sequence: CASSVGVAGTTSTDTQYF. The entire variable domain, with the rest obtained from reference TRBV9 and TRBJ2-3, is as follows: DSGVTQTPKHLITATGQRVTLRCSPRSGDLSVYWYQQSLDQGLQFLIQYYNGEERAKGNILERFSAQQFPDLHSELNLSSLELGDSALYFCASSVGVAGTTSTDTQYFGPGTRLTVL.

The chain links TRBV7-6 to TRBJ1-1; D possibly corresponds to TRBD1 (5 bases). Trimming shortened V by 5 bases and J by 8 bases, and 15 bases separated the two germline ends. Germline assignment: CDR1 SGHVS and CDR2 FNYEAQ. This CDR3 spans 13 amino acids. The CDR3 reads CASSPGGRWEAFF. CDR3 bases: TGTGCCAGCAGCCCTGGGGGGAGGTGGGAAGCTTTCTTT.

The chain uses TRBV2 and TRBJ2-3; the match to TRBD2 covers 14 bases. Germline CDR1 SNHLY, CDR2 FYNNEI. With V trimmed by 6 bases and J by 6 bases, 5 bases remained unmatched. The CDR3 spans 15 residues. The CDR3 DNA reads TGTGCCAGCAGACGACTAGCGGGGGGGCCTGATACGCAGTATTTT. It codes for CASRRLAGGPDTQYF.

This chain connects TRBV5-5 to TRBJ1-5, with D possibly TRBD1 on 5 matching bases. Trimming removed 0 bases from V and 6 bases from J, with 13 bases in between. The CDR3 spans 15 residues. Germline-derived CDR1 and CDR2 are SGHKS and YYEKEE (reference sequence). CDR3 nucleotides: TGTGCCAGCAGCTTGGGTGGGAGGGGCGGTCAGCCCCAGCATTTT. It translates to CASSLGGRGGQPQHF.

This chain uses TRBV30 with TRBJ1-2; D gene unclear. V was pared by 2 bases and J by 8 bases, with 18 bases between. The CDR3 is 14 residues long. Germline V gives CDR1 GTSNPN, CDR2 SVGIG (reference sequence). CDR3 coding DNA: TGTGCCTGGAGTCTCAATGTTGGGAGGTGGGGCTACACCTTC. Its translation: CAWSLNVGRWGYTF.

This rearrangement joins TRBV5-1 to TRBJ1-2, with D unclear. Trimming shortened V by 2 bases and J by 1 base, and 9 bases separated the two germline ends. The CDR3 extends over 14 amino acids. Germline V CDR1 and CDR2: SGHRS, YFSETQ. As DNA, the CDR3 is TGCGCCAGCAGCTTAGGCAGCGTTAACTATGGCTACACCTTC. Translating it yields CASSLGSVNYGYTF.

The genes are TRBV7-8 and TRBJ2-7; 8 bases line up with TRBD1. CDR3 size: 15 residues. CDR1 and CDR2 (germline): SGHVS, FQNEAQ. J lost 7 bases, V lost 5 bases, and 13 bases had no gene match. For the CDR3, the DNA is TGTGCCAGCAGCACGGACAGGGATTTTTCCGTAGAGCAGTACTTC. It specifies CASSTDRDFSVEQYF.

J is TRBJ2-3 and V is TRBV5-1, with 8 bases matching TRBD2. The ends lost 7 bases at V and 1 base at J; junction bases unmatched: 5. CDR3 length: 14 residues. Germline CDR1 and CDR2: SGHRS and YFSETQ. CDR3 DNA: TGCGCCAGCGGAATTAGCGGGGGCACAGATACGCAGTATTTT. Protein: CASGISGGTDTQYF.

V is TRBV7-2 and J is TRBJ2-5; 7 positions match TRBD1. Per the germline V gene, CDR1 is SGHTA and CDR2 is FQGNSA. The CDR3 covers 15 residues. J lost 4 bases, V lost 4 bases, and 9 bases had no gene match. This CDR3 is CASSSSTGWGETQYF. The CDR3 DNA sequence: TGTGCCAGCAGCTCGTCGACAGGGTGGGGAGAGACCCAGTACTTC.

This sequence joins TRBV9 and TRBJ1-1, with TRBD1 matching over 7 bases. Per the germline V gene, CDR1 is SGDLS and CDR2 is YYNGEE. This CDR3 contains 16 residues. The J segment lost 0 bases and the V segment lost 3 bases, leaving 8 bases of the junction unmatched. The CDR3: CASSARTGQLNTEAFF. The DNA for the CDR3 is TGTGCCAGCAGCGCCCGGACGGGACAGTTGAACACTGAAGCTTTCTTT.